Below are 11 T cell receptor beta chains sequenced from a single sample in a study of blood T cell repertoires in COVID-19. Measured with immunoSEQ multiplex PCR; TCRdb has only the in-frame clones, and not every one. The sample has about 180,000 clones; 88% are singletons. Sample: PBMCs or T cells enriched from blood (not recorded which). All receptors come from a woman between 18 and 30 years old who had recovered from COVID-19.

The chain joins TRBV2 to TRBJ2-5; 8 positions match TRBD2. V dropped 7 bases and J dropped 3; count of bases not matched to a gene: 13. The germline V gene encodes CDR1 SNHLY and CDR2 FYNNEI. The CDR3 is 16 residues long. The CDR3, as DNA: TGTGCCAGCATCGGAGAGGTAGCGGGGTTAGAAGAGACCCAGTACTTC. This translates into CASIGEVAGLEETQYF.

The count of this clone is one. V is TRBV7-2 and J is TRBJ2-7; 8 nucleotides align to TRBD1. This CDR3 has 14 residues. Germline assignment: CDR1 SGHTA and CDR2 FQGNSA. Trimming took 5 bases from V and 4 from J; bases not matched to a gene: 7. The CDR3 region has the DNA TGTGCCAGCAGCGCGCAGGGGGCAGGATACGAGCAGTACTTC. It yields the protein CASSAQGAGYEQYF. The full variable domain, completed using reference TRBV7-2 and TRBJ2-7, is GAGVSQSPSNKVTEKGKDVELRCDPISGHTALYWYRQSLGQGLEFLIYFQGNSAPDKSGLPSDRFSAERTGGSVSTLTIQRTQQEDSAVYLCASSAQGAGYEQYFGPGTRLTVT.

The chain carries TRBV15 and TRBJ2-7; weak D call: TRBD2 (5 bases). Per germline, CDR1 LNHNV and CDR2 YYDKDF (reference sequence). Trimming cost V 0 bases and J 0 bases, with 12 bases left between them. The CDR3 is 16 amino acids. The CDR3 region is CATSRDLQDFSYEQYF. CDR3 bases: TGTGCCACCAGCAGAGATCTGCAGGACTTCTCCTACGAGCAGTACTTC.

This clone was detected once. The genes are TRBV7-2 and TRBJ2-7, with 8 bases fitting TRBD1. This CDR3 spans 14 amino acids. The trim removed 5 bases at V and 2 bases at J, leaving 5 bases unmatched. Germline V lookup: CDR1 SGHTA, CDR2 FQGNSA. The CDR3 coding sequence is TGTGCCAGCAGCGCGGAGACAGGGGCCTACGAGCAGTACTTC. Its translation is CASSAETGAYEQYF.

The chain links TRBV9 to TRBJ2-2; 7 bases align to TRBD2. Per germline, CDR1 SGDLS and CDR2 YYNGEE. This CDR3 region has 14 residues. J lost 3 bases, V lost 4 bases, and 3 bases had no gene match. CDR3 loop: CASSPLADTGELFF. In DNA form, the CDR3 reads TGTGCCAGCAGCCCGCTAGCGGACACCGGGGAGCTGTTTTTT.

The chain is built from TRBV24-1 and TRBJ1-3; tentatively, D is TRBD1 (5 bases). The CDR3 covers 13 residues. Germline loops: CDR1 KGHDR, CDR2 SFDVKD. V lost 12 bases and J 8 bases, leaving 19 bases between the germline ends. The CDR3 loop is CASQGARSDTIYF. The DNA of the CDR3 is TGTGCCTCCCAAGGGGCGCGGTCGGACACCATATATTTT.

The rearrangement joins TRBV10-3 to TRBJ2-1; 8 bases agree with TRBD2. Germline CDR1 ENHRY, CDR2 SYGVKD. The CDR3 spans 16 residues. The V gene end was trimmed by 6 bases and the J gene end by 4 bases; junction bases not matched to a gene: 11. The CDR3 DNA follows: TGTGCCATCAGCCGCGTGGGGGTAGCGGGATACAATGAGCAGTTCTTC. Translating it yields CAISRVGVAGYNEQFF.

This clone was counted only a few times. The rearrangement joins TRBV30 to TRBJ2-5; 8 nucleotides line up with TRBD1. Germline trimming cut 4 bases from V and 4 bases from J; bases unmatched to any gene: 2. The CDR3 runs to 12 residues. The germline V gene has CDR1 GTSNPN and CDR2 SVGIG (reference sequence). The DNA for the CDR3 is TGTGCCTGGACAGGGGGCCGAGAGACCCAGTACTTC. Amino acids: CAWTGGRETQYF.

The V call is TRBV28, the J call TRBJ2-7, with D hard to call. Trimming removed 6 bases at V and 5 bases at J, with 17 bases between. Germline V gives CDR1 MDHEN, CDR2 SYDVKM. The CDR3 is 14 residues long. CDR3 residues: CASSQSSGSDEQYF. The CDR3 nucleotides read TGTGCCAGCAGCCAGTCGTCAGGTTCCGACGAGCAGTACTTC.

V and J are TRBV25-1 and TRBJ2-5, with D possibly being TRBD2 (6 bases). CDR1 MGHDK and CDR2 SYGVNS come from the germline V gene. The V and J ends lost 2 bases and 1 base respectively, with 20 bases between them. This CDR3 contains 18 residues. DNA for the CDR3: TGTGCCAGCAGTGAAATGGGAGCGTCTCCCGGGAGCCAAGAGACCCAGTACTTC. Translating gives CASSEMGASPGSQETQYF.

The chain couples TRBV7-2 to TRBJ2-7; TRBD2 matches at 8 bases. The ends lost 5 bases at V and 4 bases at J; junction bases unmatched: 7. This CDR3 comprises 14 residues. Germline-derived CDR1 and CDR2 are SGHTA and FQGNSA. CDR3 bases: TGTGCCAGCAGCCAGACTAGCGAGGGGTACGAGCAGTACTTC. It translates to CASSQTSEGYEQYF.